This TCR beta chain was observed in a study of CD8+ T cells in alopecia areata. Overall study findings and caveats: Scalp lesions, especially in alopecia totalis/universalis, had higher clonality than normal scalp.

cDNA serving as the sequencing template came from extracted, reverse transcribed RNA. Clones were sequenced by immunoSEQ multiplex PCR, and TCRdb holds only the in-frame ones, with some missing. The sample consists of 170,000 or so clones, around 63% of them appearing once. Turning to this clone: Its antigen is undetermined.

Collected material from alopecia areata patients comprised lesional scalp punch biopsies and peripheral blood. V was trimmed by 3 bases and J by 7 bases, leaving 13 bases between them. The CDR3 runs 14 residues. Germline V lookup: CDR1 ENHRY, CDR2 SYGVKD. The source material was CD4+ T cells sorted from blood, sampled at week 0. The receptor was derived from a human donor with alopecia areata. This chain uses TRBV10-3 with TRBJ1-5; D unresolved. CDR3 sequence reads: CAISEGLQEQPQHF. The CDR3 coding sequence is TGTGCCATCAGTGAAGGACTGCAGGAACAGCCCCAGCATTTT.